This T cell receptor (beta chain) emerged from a study of cytomegalovirus exposure and HLA in healthy donors. The CDR3 is 13 residues long. CDR1 is ENHRY, CDR2 SYGVKD, per germline. The ends lost 6 bases at V and 3 bases at J; junction bases unmatched: 3. PCR primers comprised 60 Vbeta and 13 Jbeta primers. TCRdb keeps only in-frame clones here, not all; method: immunoSEQ multiplex PCR. The sample records under 250,000 clones, over 65% being singletons. Concerning this clone: Its specificity is unknown.

Regarding the study as a whole: Sequence variants that were highly shared formed a cluster that was likely a sequencing artifact. Some V segments, TRBV6-2 and TRBV6-3 among them, were indistinguishable and were therefore excluded. TCR association rates varied by HLA locus in a later analysis, with DRB1 highest and HLA-C lowest.

Sequenced: PBMCs. The chain has TRBV10-3 and TRBJ1-2; TRBD1 aligns across 8 bases. This TCR derives from a woman aged 25 to 45 in good health and CMV-seronegative. The CDR3 bases are TGTGCCATCAGCCCGGGACAGGACTATGGCTACACCTTC. Residues: CAISPGQDYGYTF.